This entry is about one TCR beta chain. The record originates from a study of blood T cell repertoires in COVID-19. As for the study in general: The study drew acute and convalescent COVID-19 samples from the United States, Italy and Spain. From T cells, B-cell-depleted T cells, or PBMCs came the material, which was cDNA or gDNA.

In the study's own analysis: Nucleated cell counts were estimated from reference gene primer amplification. Sequencing was performed with immunoSEQ multiplex PCR; in TCRdb, only in-frame clones are kept and a portion is missing. V, J and clone size are those of that table, while D and trimming were read from the DNA. The sample has roughly 190,000 clones, approximately 90% seen once. Material for sequencing was peripheral blood. The TCR originated in a young man with acute or convalescent COVID-19.

CDR3 sequence (DNA): TGTGCCTGGAGTTCCGGGACACAAGAGACCCAGTACTTC. Protein: CAWSSGTQETQYF. The V gene is TRBV30, the J gene TRBJ2-5, with TRBD1 as a possible D gene (6 bases). The germline V gene has CDR1 GTSNPN and CDR2 SVGIG (reference sequence). The CDR3 runs to 13 residues. Trimming took 2 bases from V and 2 from J, leaving 9 bases between them.